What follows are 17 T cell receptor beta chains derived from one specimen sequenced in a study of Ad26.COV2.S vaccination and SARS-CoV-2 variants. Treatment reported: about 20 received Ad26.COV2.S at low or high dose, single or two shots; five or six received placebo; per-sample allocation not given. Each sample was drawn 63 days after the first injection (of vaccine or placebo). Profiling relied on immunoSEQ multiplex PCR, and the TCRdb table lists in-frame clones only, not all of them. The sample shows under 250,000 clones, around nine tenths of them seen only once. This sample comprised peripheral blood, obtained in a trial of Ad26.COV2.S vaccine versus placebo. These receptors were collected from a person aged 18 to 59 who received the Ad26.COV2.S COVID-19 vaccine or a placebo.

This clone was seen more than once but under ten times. In DNA form, the CDR3 reads TGTGCCAGCAGCTTAACCAGGGGGCCAAATCAGCCCCAGCATTTT. Translated: CASSLTRGPNQPQHF. This chain links TRBV7-8 with TRBJ1-5, with TRBD1 matching 8 bases. From germline, CDR1 is SGHVS and CDR2 FQNEAQ. Trimming cost V 2 bases and J 4 bases; bases outside gene matches: 4. The CDR3 extends over 15 amino acids.

CDR3 in amino acids: CASSPQTTGSEKLFF. The CDR3 DNA sequence: TGTGCCAGCAGCCCACAAACGACAGGGTCAGAAAAACTGTTTTTT. V usage is TRBV7-9 and J usage is TRBJ1-4; TRBD1 matches 7 bases. The CDR3 totals 15 residues. Per the germline V gene, CDR1 is SEHNR and CDR2 is FQNEAQ (reference sequence). V trimming: 5 bases; J trimming: 8 bases; junction bases outside the gene matches: 11.

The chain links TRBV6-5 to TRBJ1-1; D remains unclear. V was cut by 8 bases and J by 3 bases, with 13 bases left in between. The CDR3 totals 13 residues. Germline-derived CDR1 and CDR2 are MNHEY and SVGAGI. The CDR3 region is CASCLGADTEAFF. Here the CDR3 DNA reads TGTGCCAGCTGTCTGGGCGCGGACACTGAAGCTTTCTTT.

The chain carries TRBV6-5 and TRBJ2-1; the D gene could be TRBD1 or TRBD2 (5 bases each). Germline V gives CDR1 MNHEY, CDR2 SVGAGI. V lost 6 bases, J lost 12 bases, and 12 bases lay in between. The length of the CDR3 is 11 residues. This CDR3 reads CASSQNGAQFF. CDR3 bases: TGTGCCAGCAGCCAGAACGGGGCGCAGTTCTTC.

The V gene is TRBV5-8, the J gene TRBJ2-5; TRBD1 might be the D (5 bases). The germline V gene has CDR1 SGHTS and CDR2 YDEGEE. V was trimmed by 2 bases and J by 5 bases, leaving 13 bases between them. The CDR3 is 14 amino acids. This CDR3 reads CASSFQGGGETQYF. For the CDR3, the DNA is TGTGCCAGCAGCTTTCAGGGCGGTGGGGAGACCCAGTACTTC.

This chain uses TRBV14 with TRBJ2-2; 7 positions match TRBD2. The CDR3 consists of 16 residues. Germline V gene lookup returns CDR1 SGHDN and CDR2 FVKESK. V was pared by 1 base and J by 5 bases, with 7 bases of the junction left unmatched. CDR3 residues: CASSQVDGRLTGELFF. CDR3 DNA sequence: TGTGCCAGCAGCCAAGTGGACGGGAGGCTTACCGGGGAGCTGTTTTTT. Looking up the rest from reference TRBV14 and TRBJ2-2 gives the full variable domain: EAGVTQFPSHSVIEKGQTVTLRCDPISGHDNLYWYRRVMGKEIKFLLHFVKESKQDESGMPNNRFLAERTGGTYSTLKVQPAELEDSGVYFCASSQVDGRLTGELFFGEGSRLTVL.

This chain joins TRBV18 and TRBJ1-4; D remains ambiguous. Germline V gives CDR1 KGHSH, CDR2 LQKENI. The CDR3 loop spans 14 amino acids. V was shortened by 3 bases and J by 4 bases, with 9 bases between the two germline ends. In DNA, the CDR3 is TGTGCCAGCTCACCGCCGGGATTTAATGAAAAACTGTTTTTT. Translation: CASSPPGFNEKLFF.

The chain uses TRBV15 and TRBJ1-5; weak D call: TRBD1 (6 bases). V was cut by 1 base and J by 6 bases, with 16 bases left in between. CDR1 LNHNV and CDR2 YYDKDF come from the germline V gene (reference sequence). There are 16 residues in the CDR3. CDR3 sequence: CATSRVGGGGVQPQHF. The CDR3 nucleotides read TGTGCCACCAGCAGAGTGGGAGGGGGAGGGGTTCAGCCCCAGCATTTT.

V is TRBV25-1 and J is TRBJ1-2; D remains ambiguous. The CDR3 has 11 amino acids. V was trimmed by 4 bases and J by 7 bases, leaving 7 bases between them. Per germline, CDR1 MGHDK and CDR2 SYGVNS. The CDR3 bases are TGTGCCAGCAGTGGAGGGATTGGCTACACCTTC. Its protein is CASSGGIGYTF.

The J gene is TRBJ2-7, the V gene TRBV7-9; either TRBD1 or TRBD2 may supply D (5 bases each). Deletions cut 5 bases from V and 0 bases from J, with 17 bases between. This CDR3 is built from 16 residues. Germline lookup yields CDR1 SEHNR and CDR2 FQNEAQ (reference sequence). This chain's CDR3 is CASSAPGPDSSYEQYF. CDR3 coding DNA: TGTGCCAGCAGCGCCCCGGGACCTGATAGCTCCTACGAGCAGTACTTC.

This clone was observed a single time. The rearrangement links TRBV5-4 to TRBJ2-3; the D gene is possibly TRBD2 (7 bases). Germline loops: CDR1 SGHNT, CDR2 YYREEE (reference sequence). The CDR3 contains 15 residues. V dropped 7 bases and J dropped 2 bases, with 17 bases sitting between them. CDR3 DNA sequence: TGTGCCAGCTCTGGGAGGGGGGCCTCCACAGATACGCAGTATTTT. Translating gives CASSGRGASTDTQYF.

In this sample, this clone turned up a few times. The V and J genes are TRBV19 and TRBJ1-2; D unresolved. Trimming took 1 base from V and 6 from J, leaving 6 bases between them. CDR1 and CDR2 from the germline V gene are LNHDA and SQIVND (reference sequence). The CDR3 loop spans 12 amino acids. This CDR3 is CASSIGRNGYTF. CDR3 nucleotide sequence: TGTGCCAGTAGTATAGGACGGAATGGCTACACCTTC.

The CDR3 loop is CASSLNPGVGIGETQYF. The CDR3 DNA reads TGTGCCAGCAGCTTAAACCCTGGTGTGGGGATAGGGGAGACCCAGTACTTC. This chain connects TRBV11-2 to TRBJ2-5; D is unresolved. CDR3 length: 17 residues. CDR1 is SGHAT and CDR2 is FQNNGV in the germline V gene. V gave up 2 bases and J gave up 5 bases, with 21 bases separating them.

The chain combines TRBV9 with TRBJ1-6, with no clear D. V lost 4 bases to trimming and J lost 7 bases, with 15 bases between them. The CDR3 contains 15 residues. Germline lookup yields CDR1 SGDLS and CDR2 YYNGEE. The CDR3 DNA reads TGTGCCAGCAGCCCCCAAACCATGCTCAATTCACCCCTCCACTTT. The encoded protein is CASSPQTMLNSPLHF.

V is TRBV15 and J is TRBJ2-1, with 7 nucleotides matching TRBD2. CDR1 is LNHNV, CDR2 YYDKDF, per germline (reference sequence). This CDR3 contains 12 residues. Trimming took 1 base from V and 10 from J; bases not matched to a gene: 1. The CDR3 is CATSRASGEQFF. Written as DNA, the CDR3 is TGTGCCACCAGCAGAGCTAGCGGAGAGCAGTTCTTC.

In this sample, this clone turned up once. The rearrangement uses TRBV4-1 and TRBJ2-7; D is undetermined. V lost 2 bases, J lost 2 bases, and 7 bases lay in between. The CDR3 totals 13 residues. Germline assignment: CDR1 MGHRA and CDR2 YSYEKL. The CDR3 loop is CASSQLRPYEQYV. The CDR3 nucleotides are TGCGCCAGCAGCCAACTCCGGCCCTACGAGCAGTACGTC.

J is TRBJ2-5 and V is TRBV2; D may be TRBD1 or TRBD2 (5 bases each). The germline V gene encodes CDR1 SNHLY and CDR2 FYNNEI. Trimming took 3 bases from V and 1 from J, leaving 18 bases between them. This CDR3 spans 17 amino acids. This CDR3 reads CASSDNLIGTVQETQYF. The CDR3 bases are TGTGCCAGCAGTGATAATCTGATAGGGACGGTCCAAGAGACCCAGTACTTC.